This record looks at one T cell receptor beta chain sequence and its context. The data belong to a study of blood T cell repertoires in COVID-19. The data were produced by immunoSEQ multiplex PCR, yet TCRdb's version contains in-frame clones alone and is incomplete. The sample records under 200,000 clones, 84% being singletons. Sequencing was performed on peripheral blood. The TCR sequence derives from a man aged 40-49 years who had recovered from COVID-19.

Here the CDR3 DNA reads TGTGCCAGCAGCTTAGGGGACAGGAGCACAGATACGCAGTATTTT. Translating gives CASSLGDRSTDTQYF. The rearrangement uses TRBV7-3 and TRBJ2-3, with 8 positions matching TRBD1. Losses at the gene ends were 2 bases for V and 0 bases for J; bases not matched to a gene: 1. The germline CDR1 and CDR2 sequences are SGHTA and FQGTGA. The CDR3 has 15 amino acids.